This record looks at one TCR beta chain sequence and its context. Its antigen is not known. The source of the sample is a study of cytomegalovirus exposure and HLA in healthy donors. Study results and caveats: It was shown in a later analysis that HLA-associated TCR beta chains were more clonally expanded than other, equally common chains. Later analysis showed TCR association rates varying by HLA locus, highest for DRB1 and lowest for HLA-C.

In the PCR, 60 Vbeta and 13 Jbeta primers were used. The protocol was immunoSEQ multiplex PCR, while the TCRdb copy is restricted to in-frame clones and leaves out a portion. Found here are about 180,000 clones, 65% to 85% of them singletons; the top ten hold about 2.4%. The CDR3 sequence is 13 residues long. Per germline, CDR1 MNHNS and CDR2 SASEGT. Trimming stripped 4 bases from V and 0 bases from J, with 6 bases between. Input material: PBMCs. The sequence was collected from a man between 60 and 70 years old in good health and CMV-seronegative. The rearrangement joins TRBV6-1 to TRBJ1-1; no firm D call. CDR3 amino acids: CASSATVNTEAFF. CDR3 DNA: TGTGCCAGCAGTGCAACAGTGAACACTGAAGCTTTCTTT.